Each of the 10 T cell receptor beta chains below was sequenced from the same sample in a study of T-cell memory formation after mild COVID-19. MiXCR, applied by TCRdb to the 5' RACE reads, yields one record per CDR3 protein. The sample lists 200,000 or so distinct CDR3 sequences, 9.5% occurring once. Input material: PBMCs or a T cell subset sorted from them (not recorded which). Receptor source: a man between 18 and 35 years old who had mild COVID-19 (a few samples of this study predate the infection). Cell type and time point are not known.

A few counts support this clonotype. The chain's CDR3 is CASSLTRDSYGYTF. The DNA for the CDR3 is TGTGCCAGCAGCTTAACCCGGGACAGCTATGGCTACACCTTC. J is TRBJ1-2 and V is TRBV7-2, with 7 positions matching TRBD1. The CDR3 consists of 14 residues. V was pared by 2 bases and J by 4 bases, with 4 bases of the junction left unmatched. The germline V gene has CDR1 SGHTA and CDR2 FQGNSA.

This clonotype turned up a few times. The CDR3 region has the DNA TGTGCCAGCAGTTTTTCCGTCGGCTACGAGCAGTACTTC. Amino acids: CASSFSVGYEQYF. V and J are TRBV27 and TRBJ2-7; D remains ambiguous. CDR1 and CDR2 (germline): MNHEY, SMNVEV (reference sequence). Trimming took off 3 bases at V and 3 bases at J, with 9 bases between the two ends. The length of the CDR3 is 13 residues.

The chain combines TRBV7-9 with TRBJ2-7, with D uncertain. Trimming pared 2 bases from V and 2 bases from J, leaving 10 bases between. CDR1 SEHNR and CDR2 FQNEAQ come from the germline V gene (reference sequence). CDR3 length: 14 amino acids. CDR3 sequence (DNA): TGTGCCAGCAGCTTATCGGATTCGGCCTACGAGCAGTACTTC. Translated, it gives CASSLSDSAYEQYF. Drawing the rest from reference TRBV7-9 and TRBJ2-7, the complete variable domain is DTGVSQNPRHKITKRGQNVTFRCDPISEHNRLYWYRQTLGQGPEFLTYFQNEAQLEKSRLLSDRFSAERPKGSFSTLEIQRTEQGDSAMYLCASSLSDSAYEQYFGPGTRLTVT.

This clonotype was found many times. The chain is built from TRBV5-6 and TRBJ2-7, with a possible D match to TRBD1 (5 bases). The CDR3 runs to 14 residues. The V gene lost 4 bases and the J gene lost 2 bases, with 13 bases spanning the gap. The germline CDR1 and CDR2 sequences are SGHDT and YYEEEE. The CDR3 spells CASSGSTGAYEQYV. CDR3 in DNA: TGTGCCAGCAGCGGTAGCACAGGAGCCTACGAGCAGTACGTC.

This clonotype was observed a handful of times. CDR3 coding DNA: TGCAGTGCTAGAAGGGCCAGGGAGACCCAGTACTTC. Translating it yields CSARRARETQYF. This chain links TRBV20-1 with TRBJ2-5; D unclear. The ends were cut back, 2 bases at V and 5 bases at J, with 9 bases in the middle. This CDR3 comprises 12 residues. Germline V gene lookup returns CDR1 DFQATT and CDR2 SNEGSKA (reference sequence).

This clonotype has ten or more counts. This chain uses TRBV2 with TRBJ2-7; TRBD1 agrees at 8 bases. The V gene's germline CDR1 is SNHLY and CDR2 FYNNEI. With V trimmed by 1 base and J by 4 bases, 6 bases remained unmatched. The CDR3 consists of 15 residues. The CDR3 loop reads CASSEGTGLYYEQYF. The DNA of the CDR3 is TGTGCCAGCAGTGAAGGGACAGGGCTATATTACGAGCAGTACTTC.

This clonotype has only a few counts. The rearrangement joins TRBV6-2 or TRBV6-3 to TRBJ2-3, with D possibly matching TRBD2 (6 bases). The V end lost 6 bases, the J end lost 3 bases, and 19 bases lay between the germline ends. The CDR3 loop spans 16 amino acids. CDR1 and CDR2 (germline): MNHEY, SVGEGT. The CDR3 DNA reads TGTGCCAGCAGCCGCCGAACCCGGGGGAGGACAGATACGCAGTATTTT. It codes for CASSRRTRGRTDTQYF.

The chain joins TRBV19 to TRBJ1-1, with 10 positions matching TRBD1. The ends lost 3 bases at V and 4 bases at J; junction bases unmatched: 5. The CDR3 runs to 15 residues. Germline CDR1 and CDR2: LNHDA and SQIVND (reference sequence). As DNA, the CDR3 is TGTGCCAGTAGTATCCGACAGGGGGCCGGCACTGAAGCTTTCTTT. Encoded protein: CASSIRQGAGTEAFF.

The gene calls are TRBV6-5 and TRBJ1-1; the D gene is possibly TRBD1 (5 bases). Trimming stripped 0 bases from V and 11 bases from J, with 19 bases between. The CDR3 has 15 amino acids. CDR1 MNHEY and CDR2 SVGAGI come from the germline V gene. CDR3 loop: CASSYSYRDRPPAFF. The CDR3 nucleotides read TGTGCCAGCAGTTACTCGTACCGGGACCGACCGCCGGCTTTCTTT.

Only one count was recorded for this clonotype. A much larger clone differs from this one at a single base, so this may be a read error. The rearrangement joins TRBV18 to TRBJ2-1, with TRBD1 matching 7 bases. Germline loops: CDR1 KGHSH, CDR2 LQKENI. There are 14 residues in the CDR3. The CDR3 DNA is TGTGCCAGCTCAGCTTGGGACAGTACAAATGAGCAGTTATTC. It translates to CASSAWDSTNEQLF.